The following is a T cell receptor beta chain sequence with its context. The data were obtained in a study of blood T cell repertoires in COVID-19. About the study: PBMCs, B-cell-depleted T cells, or T cells were the source of the cDNA or gDNA that made up the material.

This CDR3 contains 17 residues. The method was immunoSEQ multiplex PCR; TCRdb's version includes in-frame clones alone and lacks a portion of them. Among 70,000 to 95,000 clones listed, 85% were seen once. The TCR was taken from a man aged 80 or over with active or convalescent COVID-19. V usage is TRBV21-1 and J usage is TRBJ1-5. TRBV21-1 is a listed pseudogene. Sequencing used peripheral blood. Here the CDR3 reads CASSPYRGSGLIQPQHF. The CDR3 DNA reads as TGTGCCAGCAGCCCATATCGGGGTAGTGGTTTGATTCAGCCCCAGCATTTT.